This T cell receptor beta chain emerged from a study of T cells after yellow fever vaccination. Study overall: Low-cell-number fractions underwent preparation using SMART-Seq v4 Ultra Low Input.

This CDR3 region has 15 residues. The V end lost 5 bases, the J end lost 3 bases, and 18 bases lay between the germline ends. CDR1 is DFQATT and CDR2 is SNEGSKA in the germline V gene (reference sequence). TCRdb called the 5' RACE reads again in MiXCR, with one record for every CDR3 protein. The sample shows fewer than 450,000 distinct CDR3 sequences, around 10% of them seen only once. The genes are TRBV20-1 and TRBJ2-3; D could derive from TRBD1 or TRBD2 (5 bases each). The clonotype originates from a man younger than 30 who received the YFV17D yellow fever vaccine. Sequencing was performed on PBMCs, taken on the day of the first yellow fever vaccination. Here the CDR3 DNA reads TGCAGTGCTGGCTCCGGGACGACTCTGACAGATACGCAGTATTTT. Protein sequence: CSAGSGTTLTDTQYF.